One and the same sample provided the 7 T cell receptor beta chains below, sequenced in a study of cytomegalovirus exposure and HLA in healthy donors. The assay was immunoSEQ multiplex PCR, and TCRdb's table has in-frame clones only and misses some. The sample yields over 150,000 clones, less than 95% seen once. The source material was PBMCs. These TCRs come from a young woman in good health and CMV-seropositive.

This chain connects TRBV27 to TRBJ1-3, with D unresolved. CDR1 and CDR2 (germline): MNHEY, SMNVEV (reference sequence). This CDR3 is 18 amino acids long. The V end was cut by 6 bases, the J end by 0 bases, with 21 bases between. CDR3 DNA sequence: TGTGCCAGCAGCCTCAACGGATTGAACGGAGCCTCTGGAAACACCATATATTTT. Its protein product is CASSLNGLNGASGNTIYF.

The chain couples TRBV6-4 to TRBJ2-5, with TRBD2 identical over 12 bases. CDR1 is MRHNA and CDR2 is SNTAGT in the germline V gene. The CDR3 is 16 amino acids. Trimming cost V 0 bases and J 5 bases; bases outside gene matches: 4. CDR3 sequence (DNA): TGTGCCAGCAGTGACTCTCCTAGCGGGGGGGCGGAGACCCAGTACTTC. It translates to CASSDSPSGGAETQYF.

The J gene is TRBJ2-1, the V gene TRBV5-6, with 8 positions matching TRBD1. J was trimmed by 7 bases and V by 6 bases; bases with no gene match: 15. The CDR3 sequence is 16 residues long. The germline V gene has CDR1 SGHDT and CDR2 YYEEEE. This CDR3 reads CASTPGGRGNTNEQFF. CDR3 DNA: TGTGCCAGCACCCCAGGGGGCCGGGGGAACACGAATGAGCAGTTCTTC. Full variable domain (rest looked up from reference TRBV5-6 and TRBJ2-1): DAGVTQSPTHLIKTRGQQVTLRCSPKSGHDTVSWYQQALGQGPQFIFQYYEEEERQRGNFPDRFSGHQFPNYSSELNVNALLLGDSALYLCASTPGGRGNTNEQFFGPGTRLTVL.

The chain employs TRBV7-3 and TRBJ2-3, with 8 nucleotides matching TRBD1. CDR1 is SGHTA, CDR2 FQGTGA, per germline. The CDR3 is made up of 15 amino acids. Unmatched junction bases numbered 5, after V lost 5 bases and J lost 1 base. CDR3 nucleotides: TGTGCCAGCAGCCCACAGGGGGTTCGCACAGATACGCAGTATTTT. Translating gives CASSPQGVRTDTQYF.

The chain couples TRBV7-2 to TRBJ1-1; maybe TRBD1 (6 bases). Germline CDR1 reads SGHTA; CDR2 reads FQGNSA. V lost 1 base, J lost 7 bases, and 16 bases lay in between. CDR3 length equals 15 residues. The chain's CDR3 is CASSLVRGVGYEAFF. CDR3 bases: TGTGCCAGCAGCTTAGTCAGGGGAGTTGGCTATGAAGCTTTCTTT.

This chain connects TRBV5-5 to TRBJ2-3; possible D gene TRBD1, 6 bases. In germline, CDR1 is SGHKS, CDR2 YYEKEE (reference sequence). The CDR3 totals 15 residues. The V and J ends lost 2 bases and 3 bases respectively, with 13 bases between them. CDR3 in amino acids: CASSFPGTSTDTQYF. In DNA form, the CDR3 reads TGTGCCAGCAGCTTCCCCGGGACATCAACAGATACGCAGTATTTT.

The genes are TRBV9 and TRBJ2-2, with D possibly being TRBD1 (6 bases). The germline V and J ends were trimmed by 0 bases and 7 bases, with 10 bases remaining between them. Germline CDR1 SGDLS, CDR2 YYNGEE. The CDR3 is made up of 14 amino acids. The CDR3 reads CASSVAGVNGELFF. In DNA, the CDR3 is TGTGCCAGCAGCGTAGCAGGGGTAAACGGGGAGCTGTTTTTT.